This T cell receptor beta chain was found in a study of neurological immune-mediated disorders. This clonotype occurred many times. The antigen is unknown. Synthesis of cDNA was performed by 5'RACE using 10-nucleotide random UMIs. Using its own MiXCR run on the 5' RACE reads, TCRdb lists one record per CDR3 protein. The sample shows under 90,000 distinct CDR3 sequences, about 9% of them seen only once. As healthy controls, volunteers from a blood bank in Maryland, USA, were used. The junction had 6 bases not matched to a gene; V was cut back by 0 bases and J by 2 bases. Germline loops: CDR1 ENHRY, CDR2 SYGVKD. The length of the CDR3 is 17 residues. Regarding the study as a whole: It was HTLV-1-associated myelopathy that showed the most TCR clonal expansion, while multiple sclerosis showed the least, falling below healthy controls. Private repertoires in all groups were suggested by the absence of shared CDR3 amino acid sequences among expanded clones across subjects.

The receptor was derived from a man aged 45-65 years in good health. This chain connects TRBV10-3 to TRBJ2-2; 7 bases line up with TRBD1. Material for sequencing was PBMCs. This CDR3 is CAISESGQVLNTGELFF. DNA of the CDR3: TGTGCCATCAGTGAGTCCGGACAGGTCTTAAACACCGGGGAGCTGTTTTTT.